The 7 T cell receptor beta chains given below trace back to one sample, sequenced in a study of T cells in Graves' hyperthyroidism and ophthalmopathy. Amplification of TCR beta CDR3 regions used RNA as the template. TCR CDR3 regions were first amplified by RT-PCR with HTBI primers. One entry per CDR3 protein results from TCRdb running MiXCR on the multiplex PCR reads. The sample records under 350,000 distinct CDR3 sequences, over 15% being singletons. Sequencing was carried out using blood. The receptors shown here come from a woman aged 45-59 years with Graves' hyperthyroidism.

At least ten counts were recorded for this clonotype. The chain links TRBV2 to TRBJ1-2, with 9 bases fitting TRBD1. In germline, CDR1 is SNHLY, CDR2 FYNNEI. The CDR3 sequence is 16 residues long. J gave up 6 bases and V 1 base, and 9 bases lay outside the gene matches. The CDR3 coding sequence is TGTGCCAGCAGTGAAGGTTGGCGACAGGGGGAAGATGGCTACACCTTC. The encoded protein is CASSEGWRQGEDGYTF.

V and J are TRBV24-1 and TRBJ2-7; 7 nucleotides agree with TRBD2. Germline values: CDR1 KGHDR, CDR2 SFDVKD. The CDR3 covers 14 residues. Unmatched junction bases numbered 1, after V lost 3 bases and J lost 0 bases. The CDR3 nucleotides read TGTGCCACCAGTGATGCTAGCGGCTCCTACGAGCAGTACTTC. Translated, it gives CATSDASGSYEQYF.

The sample holds many counts of this clonotype. The genes are TRBV18 and TRBJ2-5; a possible D gene is TRBD2 (6 bases). The V end lost 4 bases, the J end lost 4 bases, and 10 bases lay between the germline ends. The V gene's germline CDR1 is KGHSH and CDR2 LQKENI. The CDR3 has 13 amino acids. The CDR3 coding sequence is TGTGCCAGCTCACAGGACTACGGAGAGACCCAGTACTTC. Encoded protein: CASSQDYGETQYF.

This clonotype was counted ten times or more. The chain carries TRBV2 and TRBJ1-1; 8 nucleotides match TRBD1. The CDR3 length is 14 residues. Germline V CDR1 and CDR2: SNHLY, FYNNEI. With V trimmed by 8 bases and J by 8 bases, 13 bases remained unmatched. CDR3 coding DNA: TGTGCCAGCCGTTCTGCAGGGGGCTATCCGGAAGCTTTCTTT. This encodes CASRSAGGYPEAFF.

The chain joins TRBV29-1 to TRBJ2-2, with D possibly matching TRBD1 (6 bases). Germline-derived CDR1 and CDR2 are SQVTM and ANQGSEA. Trimming left V 7 bases short and J 5 bases short, with 17 bases between. The CDR3 length is 14 residues. The CDR3 region has the DNA TGCAGCGCCACAGGGAAAGTTCGGACCGGGGAGCTGTTTTTT. Translation: CSATGKVRTGELFF.

J is TRBJ2-1 and V is TRBV6-1; 9 bases are a match to TRBD2. Germline V gene sequence: CDR1 MNHNS, CDR2 SASEGT. The CDR3 runs 13 residues. V was pared by 11 bases and J by 0 bases, with 2 bases of the junction left unmatched. CDR3 DNA sequence: TGTGCCGCGGGGGGGGGCTCCTACAATGAGCAGTTCTTC. Translating gives CAAGGGSYNEQFF.

This clonotype was observed many times. This rearrangement joins TRBV5-1 to TRBJ2-3; D gene unclear. The V end lost 4 bases, the J end lost 1 base, and 13 bases lay between the germline ends. Per the germline V gene, CDR1 is SGHRS and CDR2 is YFSETQ. The CDR3 totals 15 residues. The CDR3 coding sequence is TGCGCCAGCAGCCCGATCCAGCCCCGCACAGATACGCAGTATTTT. The encoded protein is CASSPIQPRTDTQYF.